This T cell receptor (beta chain) was captured in a study of T cells in Graves' hyperthyroidism and ophthalmopathy. Findings and limits, study-wide: Ophthalmopathy prediction by the model preceded onset by a median about 6.8 months.

Patients with uncontrolled infections, other autoimmune diseases, pregnancy or lactation were excluded. Amplification of TCR beta CDR3 regions used RNA as the template. The TCR CDR3 was amplified in a first-round RT-PCR using the HTBI primer set. One entry per CDR3 protein, called by TCRdb with MiXCR from the multiplex PCR reads. The sample lists almost 600,000 distinct CDR3 sequences, roughly 14% seen once, with less than 6% in the top ten. This clonotype was seen at least ten times. Antigen specificity is unknown. Germline V gene lookup returns CDR1 SGDLS and CDR2 YYNGEE. This CDR3 is built from 15 residues. The V and J ends lost 4 bases and 8 bases respectively, with 16 bases between them.

The clonotype was recovered from a woman aged 25 to 39 with Graves' hyperthyroidism that later progressed to Graves' ophthalmopathy. Sequenced: blood. The chain carries TRBV9 and TRBJ1-6; D is unresolved. The CDR3 region is CASSPTPIGDSPLHF. The CDR3 bases are TGTGCCAGCAGCCCTACCCCTATTGGTGATTCACCCCTCCACTTT.